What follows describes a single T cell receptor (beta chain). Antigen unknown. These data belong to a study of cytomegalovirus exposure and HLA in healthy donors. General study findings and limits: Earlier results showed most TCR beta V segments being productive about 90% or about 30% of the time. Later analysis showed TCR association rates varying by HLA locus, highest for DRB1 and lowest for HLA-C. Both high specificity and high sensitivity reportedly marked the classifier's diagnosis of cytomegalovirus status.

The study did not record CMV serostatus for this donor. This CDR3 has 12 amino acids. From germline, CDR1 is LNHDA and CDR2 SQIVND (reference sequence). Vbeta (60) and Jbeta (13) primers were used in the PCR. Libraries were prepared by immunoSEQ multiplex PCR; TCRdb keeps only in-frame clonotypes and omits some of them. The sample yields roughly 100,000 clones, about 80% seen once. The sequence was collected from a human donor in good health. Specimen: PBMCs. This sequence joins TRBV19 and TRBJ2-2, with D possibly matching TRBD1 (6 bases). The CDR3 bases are TGTCCCGGATGGGGACACCCCGGGGAGCTGTTTTTT. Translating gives CPGWGHPGELFF.